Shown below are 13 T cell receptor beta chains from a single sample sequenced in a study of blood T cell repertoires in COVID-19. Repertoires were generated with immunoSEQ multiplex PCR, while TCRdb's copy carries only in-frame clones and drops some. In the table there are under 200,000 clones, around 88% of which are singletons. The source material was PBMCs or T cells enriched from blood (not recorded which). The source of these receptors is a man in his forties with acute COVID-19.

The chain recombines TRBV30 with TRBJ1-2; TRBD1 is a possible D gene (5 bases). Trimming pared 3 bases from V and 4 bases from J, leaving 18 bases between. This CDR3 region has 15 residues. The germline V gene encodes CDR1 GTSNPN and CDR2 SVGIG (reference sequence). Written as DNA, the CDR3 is TGTGCCTGGAGACGATTGACAGTTGCAAGCTATGGCTACACCTTC. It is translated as CAWRRLTVASYGYTF.

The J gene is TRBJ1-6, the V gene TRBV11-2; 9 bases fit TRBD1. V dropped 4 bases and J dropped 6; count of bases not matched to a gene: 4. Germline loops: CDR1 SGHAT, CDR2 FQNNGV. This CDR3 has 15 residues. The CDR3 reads CASSWGQGFNSPLHF. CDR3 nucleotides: TGTGCCAGCAGCTGGGGACAGGGTTTTAATTCACCCCTCCACTTT.

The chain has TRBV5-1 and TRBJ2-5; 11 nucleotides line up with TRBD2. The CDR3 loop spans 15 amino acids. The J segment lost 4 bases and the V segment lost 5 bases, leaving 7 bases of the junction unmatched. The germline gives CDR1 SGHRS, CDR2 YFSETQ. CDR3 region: CASRMTSGVPETQYF. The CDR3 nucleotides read TGCGCCAGCAGAATGACTAGCGGGGTACCAGAGACCCAGTACTTC.

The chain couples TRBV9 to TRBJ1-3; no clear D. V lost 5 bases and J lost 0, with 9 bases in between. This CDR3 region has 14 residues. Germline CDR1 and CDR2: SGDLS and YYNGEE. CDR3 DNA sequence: TGTGCCAGCAGTGCCCGGAGCTCTGGAAACACCATATATTTT. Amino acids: CASSARSSGNTIYF. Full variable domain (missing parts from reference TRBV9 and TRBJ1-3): DSGVTQTPKHLITATGQRVTLRCSPRSGDLSVYWYQQSLDQGLQFLIQYYNGEERAKGNILERFSAQQFPDLHSELNLSSLELGDSALYFCASSARSSGNTIYFGEGSWLTVV.

In nucleotides, the CDR3 is TGTGCCAGCAGCCCCGAGAGGGCTAGTACGCAGTATTTT. It translates to CASSPERASTQYF. The rearrangement joins TRBV9 to TRBJ2-3, with D possibly being TRBD2 (5 bases). The CDR3 loop spans 13 amino acids. Germline V gene lookup returns CDR1 SGDLS and CDR2 YYNGEE. V shed 4 bases and J shed 8 bases, with 14 bases lying between them.

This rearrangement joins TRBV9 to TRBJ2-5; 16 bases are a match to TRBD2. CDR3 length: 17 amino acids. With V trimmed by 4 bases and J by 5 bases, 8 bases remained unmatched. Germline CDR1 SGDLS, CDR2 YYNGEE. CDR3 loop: CASSLGTSGRGLETQYF. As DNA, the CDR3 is TGTGCCAGCAGCCTTGGGACTAGCGGGAGGGGGTTGGAGACCCAGTACTTC.

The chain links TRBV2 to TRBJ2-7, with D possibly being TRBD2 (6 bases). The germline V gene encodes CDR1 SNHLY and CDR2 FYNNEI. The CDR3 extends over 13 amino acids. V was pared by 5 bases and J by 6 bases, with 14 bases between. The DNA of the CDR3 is TGTGCCAGCAGTCGGGAGCCAGTGCCCGAGCAGTACTTC. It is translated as CASSREPVPEQYF.

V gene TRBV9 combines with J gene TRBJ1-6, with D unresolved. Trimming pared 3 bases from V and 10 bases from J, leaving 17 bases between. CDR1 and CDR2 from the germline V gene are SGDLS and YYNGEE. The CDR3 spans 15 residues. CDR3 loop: CASSAGLSERSPLHF. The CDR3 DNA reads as TGTGCCAGCAGCGCCGGACTCTCCGAGAGGTCACCCCTCCACTTT.

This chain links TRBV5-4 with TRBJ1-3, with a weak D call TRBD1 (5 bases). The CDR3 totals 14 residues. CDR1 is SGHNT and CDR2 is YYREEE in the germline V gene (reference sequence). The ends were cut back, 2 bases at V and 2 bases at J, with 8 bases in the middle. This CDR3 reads CASSLSRAGNTIYF. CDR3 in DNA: TGTGCCAGCAGCTTATCCAGGGCTGGAAACACCATATATTTT.

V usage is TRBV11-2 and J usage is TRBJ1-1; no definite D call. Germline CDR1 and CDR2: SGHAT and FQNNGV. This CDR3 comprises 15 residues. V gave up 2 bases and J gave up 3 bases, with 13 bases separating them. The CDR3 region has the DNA TGTGCCAGCAGCTTATGGGTTGACACAGACACTGAAGCTTTCTTT. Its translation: CASSLWVDTDTEAFF.

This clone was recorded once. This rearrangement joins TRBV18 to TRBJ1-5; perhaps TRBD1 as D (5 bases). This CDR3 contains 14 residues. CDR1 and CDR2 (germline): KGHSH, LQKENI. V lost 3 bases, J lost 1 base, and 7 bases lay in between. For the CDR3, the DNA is TGTGCCAGCTCACCGACAGACAGCAATCAGCCCCAGCATTTT. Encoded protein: CASSPTDSNQPQHF.

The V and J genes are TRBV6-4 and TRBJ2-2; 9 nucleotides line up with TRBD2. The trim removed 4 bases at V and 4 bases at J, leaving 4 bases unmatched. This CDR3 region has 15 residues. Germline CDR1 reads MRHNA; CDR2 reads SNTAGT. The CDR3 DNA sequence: TGTGCCAGCAGTGTTTCTAGCGGGATCACCGGGGAGCTGTTTTTT. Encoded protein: CASSVSSGITGELFF.

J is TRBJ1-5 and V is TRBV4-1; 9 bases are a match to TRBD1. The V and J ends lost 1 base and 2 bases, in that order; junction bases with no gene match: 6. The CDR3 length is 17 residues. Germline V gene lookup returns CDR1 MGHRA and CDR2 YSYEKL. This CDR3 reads CASSQVVRTGGNQPQHF. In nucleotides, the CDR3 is TGCGCCAGCAGCCAAGTTGTTAGGACAGGGGGCAATCAGCCCCAGCATTTT.